This entry features one T cell receptor (beta chain) sequence. As originally analysed: Estimation of nucleated cell counts relied on the amplification of reference gene primers. Using immunoSEQ multiplex PCR, the repertoire was profiled, and TCRdb retains in-frame clones only, with some absent. V and J calls and clone size come straight from that table; D and trimming were deduced from the DNA. This sample has some 350,000 clones, with more than 70% found just once. This sample stems from a study of blood T cell repertoires in COVID-19. Study details: There were acute and convalescent COVID-19 samples, and they came from the United States, Italy and Spain.

The participants were between roughly 18 and 100 years old and came from about two dozen US areas. Among Cohort 3 donors, those recovered had two negative PCRs, clearance, or symptom resolution. The source material was PBMCs or T cells enriched from blood (not recorded which). The sequence came from a woman in her 30s who had recovered from COVID-19.

In nucleotides, the CDR3 is TGTGCCATCTATGACAGCGCTAATGAAAAACTGTTTTTT. It translates to CAIYDSANEKLFF. This chain uses TRBV10-3 with TRBJ1-4; TRBD1 might be the D (5 bases). This CDR3 is 13 amino acids long. CDR1 is ENHRY, CDR2 SYGVKD, per germline. V was shortened by 8 bases and J by 3 bases, with 10 bases between the two germline ends.